The clone carrying this TCR beta chain has a handful of counts. Antigen: not known. Through a sample-barcoded 5' primer and a J-beta primer mix, a second PCR was run for 7 to 11 cycles. TCRdb used MiXCR to reprocess the 5' RACE reads, holding one entry per CDR3 protein. Of roughly 1.4 million distinct CDR3 sequences listed, 45% to 70% are singletons. This sample was included in a study of blood T cells in healthy people across ages. Findings of the study overall: Older individuals had lower TCR beta diversity per million T cells (the decline was roughly linear). Long-lived and aged donors differed, with more naive CD4+ cells and higher diversity in the long-lived.

CDR3 length equals 15 residues. From germline, CDR1 is MNHEY and CDR2 SMNVEV (reference sequence). With 6 bases removed from V and 0 bases from J, the gap between germline ends came to 15 bases. The sequence came from a man aged 18-30 years in good health. The chain combines TRBV27 with TRBJ2-7, with D perhaps matching TRBD1 (6 bases). Input material: blood. Written as DNA, the CDR3 is TGTGCCAGCAGCCCAGCCGGGACATACTCCTACGAGCAGTACTTC. Translation: CASSPAGTYSYEQYF.